This T cell receptor (beta chain) was sequenced in a study of spatial heterogeneity in lung cancer. The overall study: Consistently, beta-chain sequences turned up in larger numbers than alpha-chain sequences did.

Time point of the sample: sample taken at primary tumor resection. The donors, roughly 70 patients with untreated early-stage non-small cell lung cancer, provided the samples. Whole RNA came from tumor, nontumor lung or frozen PBMC and was sequenced without being sorted. This clonotype rates as medium-sized. This beta chain appears as a stray read in a library generated for alpha chains; its size is not informative. The study tagged each TCR cDNA molecule with a unique molecular identifier. TCRdb re-called the 5' RACE reads with MiXCR, one entry per CDR3 protein. This table holds some 16,000 distinct CDR3 sequences, just over 3.5% found once. Sequenced material: normal lung tissue next to the tumor, taken at surgery. This clonotype originated in a male donor with early-stage non-small cell lung cancer.

The CDR3 loop is CASSFYRGPYNEQFF. The CDR3 nucleotides read TGTGCCAGCAGCTTTTACAGGGGGCCCTACAATGAGCAGTTCTTC. The chain carries TRBV11-3 and TRBJ2-1; 9 bases line up with TRBD1. CDR1 and CDR2 from the germline V gene are SGHNT and YENEEA. The CDR3 is 15 amino acids. Losses at the gene ends were 3 bases for V and 2 bases for J; bases not matched to a gene: 2.